The clone carrying this T cell receptor (beta chain) was seen more than once but under ten times. Its target is unknown. The source of the sample is a study of T cells after yellow fever vaccination. Study overall: Libraries from low-cell-number fractions were prepared with the SMART-Seq v4 Ultra Low Input RNA kit.

General study findings and limits: Peak timing came faster in the weaker secondary response, day 5 versus 15.

Germline-derived CDR1 and CDR2 are LGHNA and YSLEER. Trimming pared 3 bases from V and 5 bases from J, leaving 11 bases between. The CDR3 spans 13 residues. Generation of TCR cDNA used 5'RACE template switching (which added a universal primer site and UMIs). MiXCR, applied by TCRdb to the 5' RACE reads, yields one record per CDR3 protein. The sample includes about 63,000 distinct CDR3 sequences, approximately 7% of them seen just once. This clonotype originated in a man between 25 and 39 years old who received the YFV17D yellow fever vaccine. The chain recombines TRBV4-3 with TRBJ2-7; D perhaps matches TRBD1 (5 bases). The source was CD8+ T cells sorted from PBMCs, collected 15 days after the yellow fever booster vaccination. The CDR3 nucleotides are TGCGCCAGCAGCCAGTATGCAGGGCACGAGCAGTACTTC. This gives the protein CASSQYAGHEQYF.